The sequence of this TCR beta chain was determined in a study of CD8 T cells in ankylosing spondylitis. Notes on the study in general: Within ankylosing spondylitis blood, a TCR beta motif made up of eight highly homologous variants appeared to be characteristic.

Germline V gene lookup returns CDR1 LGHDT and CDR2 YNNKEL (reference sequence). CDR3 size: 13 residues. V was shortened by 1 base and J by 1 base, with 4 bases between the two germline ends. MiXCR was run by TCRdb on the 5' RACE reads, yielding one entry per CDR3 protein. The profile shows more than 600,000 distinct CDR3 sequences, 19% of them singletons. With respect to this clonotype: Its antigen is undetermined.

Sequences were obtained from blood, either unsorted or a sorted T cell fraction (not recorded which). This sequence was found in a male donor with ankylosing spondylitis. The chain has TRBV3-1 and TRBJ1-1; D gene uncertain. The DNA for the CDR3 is TGTGCCAGCAGCCAAGTAGAGAACACTGAAGCTTTCTTT. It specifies CASSQVENTEAFF.